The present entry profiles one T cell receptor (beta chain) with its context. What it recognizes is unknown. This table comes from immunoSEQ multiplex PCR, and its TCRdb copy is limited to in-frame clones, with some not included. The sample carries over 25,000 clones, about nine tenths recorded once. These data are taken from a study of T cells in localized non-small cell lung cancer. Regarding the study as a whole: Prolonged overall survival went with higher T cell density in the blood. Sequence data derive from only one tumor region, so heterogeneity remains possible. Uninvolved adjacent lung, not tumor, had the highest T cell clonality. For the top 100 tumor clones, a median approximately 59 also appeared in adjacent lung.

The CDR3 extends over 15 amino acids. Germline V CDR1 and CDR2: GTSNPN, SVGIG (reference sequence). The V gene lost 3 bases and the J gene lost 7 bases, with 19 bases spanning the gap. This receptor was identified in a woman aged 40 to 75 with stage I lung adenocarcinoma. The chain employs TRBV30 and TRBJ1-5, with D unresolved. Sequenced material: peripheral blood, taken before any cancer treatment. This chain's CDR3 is CAWSPRTLEGQPQHF. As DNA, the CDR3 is TGTGCCTGGAGCCCCCGGACCCTGGAAGGGCAGCCCCAGCATTTT.